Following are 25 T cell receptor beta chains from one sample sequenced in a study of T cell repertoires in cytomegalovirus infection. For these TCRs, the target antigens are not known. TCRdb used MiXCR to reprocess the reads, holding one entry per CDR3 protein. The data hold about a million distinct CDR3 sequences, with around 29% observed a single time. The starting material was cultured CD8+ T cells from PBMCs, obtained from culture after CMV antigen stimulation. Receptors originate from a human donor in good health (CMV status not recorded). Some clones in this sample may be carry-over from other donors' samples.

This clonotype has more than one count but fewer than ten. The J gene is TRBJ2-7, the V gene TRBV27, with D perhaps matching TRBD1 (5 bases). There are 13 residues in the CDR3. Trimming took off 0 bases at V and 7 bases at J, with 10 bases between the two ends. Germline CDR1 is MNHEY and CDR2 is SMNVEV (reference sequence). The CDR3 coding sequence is TGTGCCAGCAGTTTATCTGACCGACAGGAGCAGTACTTC. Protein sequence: CASSLSDRQEQYF.

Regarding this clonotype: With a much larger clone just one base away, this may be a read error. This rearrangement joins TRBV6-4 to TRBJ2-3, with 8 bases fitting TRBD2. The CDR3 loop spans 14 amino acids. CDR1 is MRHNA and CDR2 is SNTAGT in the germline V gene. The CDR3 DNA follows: TGTGCCAACAGTGACGGGGGGGGCCCAGATACGCAGTATTTT. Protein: CANSDGGGPDTQYF.

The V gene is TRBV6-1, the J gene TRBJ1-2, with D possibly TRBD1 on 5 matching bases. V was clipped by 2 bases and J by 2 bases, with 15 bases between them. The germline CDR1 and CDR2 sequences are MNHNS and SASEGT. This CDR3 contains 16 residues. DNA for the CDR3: TGTGCCAGCAGTGAATTCCAGGGCAACATGAACTATGGCTACACCTTC. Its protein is CASSEFQGNMNYGYTF.

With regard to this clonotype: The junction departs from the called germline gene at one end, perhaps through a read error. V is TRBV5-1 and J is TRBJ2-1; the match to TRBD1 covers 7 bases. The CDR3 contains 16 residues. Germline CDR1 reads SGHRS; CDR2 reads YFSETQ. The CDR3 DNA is TGCGTCAGCAGCCCCGCGACAGGGAGCTCCTACAATGAGCAGTTCTTC. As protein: CVSSPATGSSYNEQFF.

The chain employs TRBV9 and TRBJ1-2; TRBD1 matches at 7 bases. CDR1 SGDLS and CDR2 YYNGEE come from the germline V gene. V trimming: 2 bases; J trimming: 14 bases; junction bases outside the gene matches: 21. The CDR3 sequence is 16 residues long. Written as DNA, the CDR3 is TGTGCCAGCAGCGTTGCCCAGGGGGTACCTCAAATGTTGGGAACCTTC. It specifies CASSVAQGVPQMLGTF.

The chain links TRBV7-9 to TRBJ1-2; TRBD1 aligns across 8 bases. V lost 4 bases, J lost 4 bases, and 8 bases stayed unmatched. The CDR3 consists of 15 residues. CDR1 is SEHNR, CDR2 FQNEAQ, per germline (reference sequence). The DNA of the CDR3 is TGTGCCAGCAGCTCAGGACAGGGCCTCGCCTATGGCTACACCTTC. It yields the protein CASSSGQGLAYGYTF.

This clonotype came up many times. CDR3 region: CASSFYPRAAGGYTF. As DNA, the CDR3 is TGTGCCAGCAGCTTTTATCCCAGGGCAGCGGGGGGCTACACCTTC. This chain connects TRBV7-2 to TRBJ1-2; D possibly corresponds to TRBD1 (5 bases). V shed 3 bases and J shed 8 bases, with 19 bases lying between them. Germline V gene lookup returns CDR1 SGHTA and CDR2 FQGNSA. The CDR3 is made up of 15 amino acids. The full variable domain, with the rest looked up from reference TRBV7-2 and TRBJ1-2, is GAGVSQSPSNKVTEKGKDVELRCDPISGHTALYWYRQSLGQGLEFLIYFQGNSAPDKSGLPSDRFSAERTGGSVSTLTIQRTQQEDSAVYLCASSFYPRAAGGYTFGSGTRLTVV.

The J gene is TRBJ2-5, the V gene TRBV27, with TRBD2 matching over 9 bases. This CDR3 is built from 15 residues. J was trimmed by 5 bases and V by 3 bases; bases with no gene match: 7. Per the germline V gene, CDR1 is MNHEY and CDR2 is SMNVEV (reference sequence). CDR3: CASSFSGSFGETQYF. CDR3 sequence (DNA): TGTGCCAGCAGTTTTAGCGGGAGCTTTGGGGAGACCCAGTACTTC.

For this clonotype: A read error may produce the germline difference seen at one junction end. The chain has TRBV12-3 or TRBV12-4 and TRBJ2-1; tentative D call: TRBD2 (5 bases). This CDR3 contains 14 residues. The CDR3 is CASSLGTSKNEQFF. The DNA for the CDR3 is TGTGCTAGCAGTTTAGGCACTAGTAAGAATGAGCAGTTCTTC.

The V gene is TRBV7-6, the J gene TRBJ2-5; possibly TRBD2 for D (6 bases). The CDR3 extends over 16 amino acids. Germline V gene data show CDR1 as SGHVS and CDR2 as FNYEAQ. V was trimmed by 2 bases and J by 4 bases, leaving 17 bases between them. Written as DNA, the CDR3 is TGTGCCAGCAGCTTATCAGCACTAGCTCCCTCAGAGACCCAGTACTTC. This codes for CASSLSALAPSETQYF.

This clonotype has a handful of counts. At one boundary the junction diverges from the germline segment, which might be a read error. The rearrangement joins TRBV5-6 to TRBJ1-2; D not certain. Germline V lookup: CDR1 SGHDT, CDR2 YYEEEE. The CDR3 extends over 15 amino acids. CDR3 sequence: CASSLGGNSNYGYTF. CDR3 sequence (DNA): TGTGCCAGCAGTTTGGGTGGGAATTCTAACTATGGCTACACCTTC.

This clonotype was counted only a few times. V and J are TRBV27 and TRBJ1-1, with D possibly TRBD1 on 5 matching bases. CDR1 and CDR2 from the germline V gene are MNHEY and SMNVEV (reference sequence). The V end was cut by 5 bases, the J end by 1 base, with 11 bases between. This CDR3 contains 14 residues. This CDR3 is CASSVGRTNTEAFF. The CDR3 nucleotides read TGTGCCAGCAGTGTGGGACGGACGAACACTGAAGCTTTCTTT.

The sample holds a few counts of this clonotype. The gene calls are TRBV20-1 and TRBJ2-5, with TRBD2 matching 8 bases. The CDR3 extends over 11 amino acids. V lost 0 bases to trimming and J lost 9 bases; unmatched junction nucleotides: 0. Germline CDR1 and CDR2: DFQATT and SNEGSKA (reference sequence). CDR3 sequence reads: CSAREGLAQYF. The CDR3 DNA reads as TGCAGTGCTAGAGAGGGACTAGCCCAGTACTTC.

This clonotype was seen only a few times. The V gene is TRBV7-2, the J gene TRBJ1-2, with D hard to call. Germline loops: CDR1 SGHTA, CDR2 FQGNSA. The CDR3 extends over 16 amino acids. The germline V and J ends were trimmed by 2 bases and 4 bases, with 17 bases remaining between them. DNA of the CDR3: TGTGCCAGCAGCTTACCGATTCGAAAGGTGAGCTATGGCTACACCTTC. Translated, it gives CASSLPIRKVSYGYTF.

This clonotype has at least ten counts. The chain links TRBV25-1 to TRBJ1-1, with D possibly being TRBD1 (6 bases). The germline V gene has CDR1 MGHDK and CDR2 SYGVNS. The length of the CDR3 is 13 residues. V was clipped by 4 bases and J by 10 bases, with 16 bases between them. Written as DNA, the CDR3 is TGTGCCAGCAGTGCCACTCGGGGGGCGGGAGCTTTCTTT. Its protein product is CASSATRGAGAFF.

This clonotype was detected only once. In DNA form, the CDR3 reads TGTGCCAGCACCCCGACAGGGAGGTACGGGTCACCCCTCCACTTT. Its translation: CASTPTGRYGSPLHF. The rearrangement links TRBV27 to TRBJ1-6; 7 bases are shared with TRBD1. Germline lookup yields CDR1 MNHEY and CDR2 SMNVEV (reference sequence). The CDR3 covers 15 residues. J was trimmed by 10 bases and V by 7 bases; bases with no gene match: 13.

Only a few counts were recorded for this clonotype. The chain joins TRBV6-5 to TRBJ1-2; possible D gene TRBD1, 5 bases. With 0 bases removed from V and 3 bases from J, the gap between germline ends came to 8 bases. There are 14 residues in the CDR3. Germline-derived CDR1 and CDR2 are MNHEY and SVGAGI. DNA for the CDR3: TGTGCCAGCAGTTACTCGGGGGTCGACTATGGCTACACCTTC. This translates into CASSYSGVDYGYTF.

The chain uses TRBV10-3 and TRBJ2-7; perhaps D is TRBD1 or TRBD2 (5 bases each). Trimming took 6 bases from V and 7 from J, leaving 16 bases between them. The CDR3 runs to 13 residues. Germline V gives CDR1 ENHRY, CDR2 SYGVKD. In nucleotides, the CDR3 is TGTGCCATCAGCTCTCGGGGACCGGGGGAGCAGTACGTC. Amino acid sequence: CAISSRGPGEQYV.

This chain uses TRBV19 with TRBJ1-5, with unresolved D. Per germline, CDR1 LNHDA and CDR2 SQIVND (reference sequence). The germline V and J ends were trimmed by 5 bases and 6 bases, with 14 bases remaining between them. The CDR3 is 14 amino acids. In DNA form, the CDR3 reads TGTGCCAGTAGTGCCGTGGAGGGCCTTCAGCCCCAGCATTTT. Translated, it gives CASSAVEGLQPQHF.

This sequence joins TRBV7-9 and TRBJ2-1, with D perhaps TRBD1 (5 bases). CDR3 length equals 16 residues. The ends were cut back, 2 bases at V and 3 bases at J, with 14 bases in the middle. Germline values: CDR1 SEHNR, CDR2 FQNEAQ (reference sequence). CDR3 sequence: CASSLFSGHHYNEQFF. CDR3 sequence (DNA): TGTGCCAGCAGCTTATTCTCTGGACACCACTACAATGAGCAGTTCTTC.

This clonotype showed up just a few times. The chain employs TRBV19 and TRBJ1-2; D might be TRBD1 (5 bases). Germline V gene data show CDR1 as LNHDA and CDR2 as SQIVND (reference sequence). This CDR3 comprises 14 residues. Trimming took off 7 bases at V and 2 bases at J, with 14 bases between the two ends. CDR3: CASIGAGTNYGYTF. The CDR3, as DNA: TGTGCCAGTATTGGGGCGGGGACCAACTATGGCTACACCTTC. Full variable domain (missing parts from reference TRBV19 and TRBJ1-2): DGGITQSPKYLFRKEGQNVTLSCEQNLNHDAMYWYRQDPGQGLRLIYYSQIVNDFQKGDIAEGYSVSREKKESFPLTVTSAQKNPTAFYLCASIGAGTNYGYTFGSGTRLTVV.

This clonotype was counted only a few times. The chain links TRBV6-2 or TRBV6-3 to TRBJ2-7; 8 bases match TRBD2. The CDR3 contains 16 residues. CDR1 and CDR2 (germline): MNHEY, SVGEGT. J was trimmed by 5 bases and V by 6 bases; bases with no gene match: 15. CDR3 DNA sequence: TGTGCCAGCAGAGGGGAAAAGCGGGGGCCTTCGGACGAGCAGTACGTC. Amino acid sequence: CASRGEKRGPSDEQYV.

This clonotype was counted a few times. In nucleotides, the CDR3 is TGTGCCAGCAGTTACAGGCTAATGAACAATGAGCAGTTCTTC. This sequence encodes CASSYRLMNNEQFF. This rearrangement joins TRBV6-2 or TRBV6-3 to TRBJ2-1, with D unclear. The CDR3 is 14 amino acids. The germline V gene encodes CDR1 MNHEY and CDR2 SVGEGT. Trimming removed 2 bases at V and 5 bases at J, with 10 bases between.

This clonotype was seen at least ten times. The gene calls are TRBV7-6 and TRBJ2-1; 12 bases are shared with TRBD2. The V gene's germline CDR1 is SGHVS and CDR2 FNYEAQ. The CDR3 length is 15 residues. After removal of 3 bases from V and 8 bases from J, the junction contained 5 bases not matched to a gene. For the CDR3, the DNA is TGTGCCAGCAGCTTCCGGACTAGCGGGGTGGATGAGCAGTTCTTC. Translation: CASSFRTSGVDEQFF. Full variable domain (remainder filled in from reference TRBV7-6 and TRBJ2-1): GAGVSQSPRYKVTKRGQDVALRCDPISGHVSLYWYRQALGQGPEFLTYFNYEAQQDKSGLPNDRFSAERPEGSISTLTIQRTEQRDSAMYRCASSFRTSGVDEQFFGPGTRLTVL.

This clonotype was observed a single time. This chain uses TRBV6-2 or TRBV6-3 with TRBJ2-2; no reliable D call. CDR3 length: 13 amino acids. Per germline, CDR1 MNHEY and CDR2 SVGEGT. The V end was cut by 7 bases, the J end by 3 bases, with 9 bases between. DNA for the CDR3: TGTGCCAGCACCAACCCTTACACCGGGGAGCTGTTTTTT. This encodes CASTNPYTGELFF.